The 18 T cell receptor beta chains below were found in one sample sequenced in a study of blood T cell repertoires in COVID-19. The repertoire was sequenced with immunoSEQ multiplex PCR; TCRdb's copy has only in-frame clones and lacks some. The sample lists 200,000 to 250,000 clones, approximately 77% occurring once. Sequencing was done on a sample of peripheral blood. The source is an elderly woman with acute or convalescent COVID-19.

The chain uses TRBV5-1 and TRBJ1-4; weak D call: TRBD1 (6 bases). Germline CDR1 is SGHRS and CDR2 is YFSETQ. The CDR3 length is 16 residues. Between the trimmed V and J ends, which lost 4 bases and 3 bases, there was a span of 16 bases. The CDR3 reads CASSPGIGQSNEKLFF. The DNA of the CDR3 is TGCGCCAGCAGCCCGGGGATTGGACAGTCTAATGAAAAACTGTTTTTT.

This clone was counted a few times. The V call is TRBV25-1, the J call TRBJ1-1; no clear D. CDR1 is MGHDK, CDR2 SYGVNS, per germline. V was cut by 4 bases and J by 2 bases, with 11 bases left in between. The CDR3 consists of 14 residues. The CDR3 nucleotides are TGTGCCAGCAGTGTCGGGATATCAAACACTGAAGCTTTCTTT. This encodes CASSVGISNTEAFF.

The chain couples TRBV19 to TRBJ1-4; D uncertain. The CDR3 has 13 residues. Trimming pared 7 bases from V and 3 bases from J, leaving 9 bases between. In germline, CDR1 is LNHDA, CDR2 SQIVND (reference sequence). The CDR3 is CASISRANEKLFF. The DNA of the CDR3 is TGTGCCAGTATTTCACGGGCTAATGAAAAACTGTTTTTT.

The chain recombines TRBV7-8 with TRBJ2-1; no clear D. Looked up from germline, CDR1 is SGHVS and CDR2 is FQNEAQ. V was clipped by 1 base and J by 14 bases, with 9 bases between them. The CDR3 is made up of 11 amino acids. The CDR3 nucleotides are TGTGCCAGCAGCTTAGTGGCGGAGAAGTTCTTC. This sequence encodes CASSLVAEKFF.

The V gene is TRBV3-1 (or the pseudogene TRBV3-2), the J gene TRBJ1-3; the D gene is possibly TRBD1 (6 bases). The CDR3 is made up of 16 amino acids. Germline V gene sequence: CDR1 LGHDT, CDR2 YNNKEL (reference sequence). Deletions cut 0 bases from V and 3 bases from J, with 12 bases between. The CDR3 sequence is CASSQEGGRGGNTIYF. In nucleotides, the CDR3 is TGTGCCAGCAGCCAAGAAGGCGGCAGGGGTGGAAACACCATATATTTT.

V usage is TRBV19 and J usage is TRBJ2-2, with 8 bases lining up with TRBD1. Germline CDR1 LNHDA, CDR2 SQIVND (reference sequence). The CDR3 sequence is 14 residues long. The V gene end was trimmed by 7 bases and the J gene end by 4 bases; junction bases not matched to a gene: 5. As DNA, the CDR3 is TGTGCCAGTAAGCAGGGGGCGGTCACCGGGGAGCTGTTTTTT. This encodes CASKQGAVTGELFF.

The J gene is TRBJ2-3, the V gene TRBV28, with D perhaps matching TRBD2 (6 bases). Trimming removed 7 bases from V and 8 bases from J, with 19 bases in between. The CDR3 length is 14 residues. CDR1 and CDR2 from the germline V gene are MDHEN and SYDVKM. CDR3 residues: CASTPRQGGRTQYF. CDR3 in DNA: TGTGCCAGCACCCCGCGTCAGGGAGGACGTACGCAGTATTTT. Supplemented by reference TRBV28 and TRBJ2-3, the full variable domain reads DVKVTQSSRYLVKRTGEKVFLECVQDMDHENMFWYRQDPGLGLRLIYFSYDVKMKEKGDIPEGYSVSREKKERFSLILESASTNQTSMYLCASTPRQGGRTQYFGPGTRLTVL.

The CDR3 sequence is CASSWGAQETQYF. The CDR3 nucleotides read TGTGCCAGCAGTTGGGGAGCACAAGAGACCCAGTACTTC. The J gene is TRBJ2-5, the V gene TRBV6-5; D might be TRBD2 (5 bases). From germline, CDR1 is MNHEY and CDR2 SVGAGI. V shed 4 bases and J shed 2 bases, with 8 bases lying between them. This CDR3 has 13 residues.

The genes are TRBV2 and TRBJ2-5; D gene ambiguous. The length of the CDR3 is 15 residues. Trimming removed 6 bases from V and 4 bases from J, with 18 bases in between. Looked up from germline, CDR1 is SNHLY and CDR2 is FYNNEI. The CDR3 DNA is TGTGCCAGCAGAGCCGCAACCCGTTTCTCAGAGACCCAGTACTTC. Translating gives CASRAATRFSETQYF.

The V gene is TRBV7-8, the J gene TRBJ1-2; tentatively, D is TRBD1 (6 bases). Trimming removed 5 bases at V and 7 bases at J, with 14 bases between. Per the germline V gene, CDR1 is SGHVS and CDR2 is FQNEAQ. The CDR3 is 13 residues long. The chain's CDR3 is CASSRDMRRGYTF. The CDR3 nucleotides read TGTGCCAGCAGCCGGGACATGCGGCGTGGCTACACCTTC.

This clone was seen a handful of times. Other DNA sequences in the sample encode the same CDR3. The rearrangement uses TRBV5-1 and TRBJ2-1; no clear D gene. This CDR3 region has 13 residues. CDR1 SGHRS and CDR2 YFSETQ come from the germline V gene. V lost 0 bases and J 5 bases, leaving 6 bases between the germline ends. The CDR3 loop is CASSLGRDNEQFF. The CDR3 DNA is TGCGCCAGCAGCTTGGGTAGAGACAATGAGCAGTTCTTC.

J is TRBJ1-1 and V is TRBV6-4; 8 bases agree with TRBD1. The V gene's germline CDR1 is MRHNA and CDR2 SNTAGT. V was clipped by 2 bases and J by 1 base; unmatched bases: 9. The CDR3 extends over 17 amino acids. CDR3 sequence: CASSDRDRPRGNTEAFF. The CDR3 region has the DNA TGTGCCAGCAGTGACAGGGACAGGCCAAGGGGGAACACTGAAGCTTTCTTT.

The V call is TRBV29-1, the J call TRBJ1-1; no reliable D call. The CDR3 consists of 12 residues. From germline, CDR1 is SQVTM and CDR2 ANQGSEA. V lost 7 bases and J lost 3, with 12 bases in between. The CDR3 region has the DNA TGCAGCGGCGGAGAAAGAGACACTGAAGCTTTCTTT. This gives the protein CSGGERDTEAFF.

V is TRBV2 and J is TRBJ1-5; tentatively, D is TRBD1 (6 bases). This CDR3 contains 16 residues. The germline CDR1 and CDR2 sequences are SNHLY and FYNNEI. Trimming pared 4 bases from V and 1 base from J, leaving 14 bases between. The CDR3 is CASSVGGGESNQPQHF. The CDR3 DNA is TGTGCCAGCAGTGTAGGGGGGGGAGAGAGCAATCAGCCCCAGCATTTT. Full variable domain (outside the CDR3, taken from reference TRBV2 and TRBJ1-5): EPEVTQTPSHQVTQMGQEVILRCVPISNHLYFYWYRQILGQKVEFLVSFYNNEISEKSEIFDDQFSVERPDGSNFTLKIRSTKLEDSAMYFCASSVGGGESNQPQHFGDGTRLSIL.

The chain employs TRBV13 and TRBJ1-3; D remains unclear. The CDR3 totals 13 residues. V lost 4 bases and J lost 2, with 6 bases in between. Germline V CDR1 and CDR2: PRHDT, FYEKMQ (reference sequence). This chain's CDR3 is CASSSDTGNTIYF. CDR3 nucleotide sequence: TGTGCCAGCAGCTCCGACACTGGAAACACCATATATTTT.

The genes are TRBV24-1 and TRBJ2-3; D may be TRBD2 (5 bases). The CDR3 is made up of 13 amino acids. Germline V gene lookup returns CDR1 KGHDR and CDR2 SFDVKD. V was cut by 7 bases and J by 4 bases, with 11 bases left in between. CDR3 nucleotides: TGTGCCACCAGGAGCGGTTCTCCAGATACGCAGTATTTT. It codes for CATRSGSPDTQYF.

This chain connects TRBV7-8 to TRBJ1-3; 7 nucleotides agree with TRBD1. This CDR3 comprises 15 residues. Trimming removed 6 bases from V and 3 bases from J; junction bases left unmatched: 8. Germline-derived CDR1 and CDR2 are SGHVS and FQNEAQ. As DNA, the CDR3 is TGTGCCAGCAGACCACAGGGGACGTATGGAAACACCATATATTTT. Protein: CASRPQGTYGNTIYF.

This clone was seen a few times. J is TRBJ1-6 and V is TRBV27, with D possibly matching TRBD1 (5 bases). The CDR3 runs 15 residues. Trimming removed 2 bases at V and 6 bases at J, with 11 bases between. The germline V gene encodes CDR1 MNHEY and CDR2 SMNVEV (reference sequence). CDR3 in amino acids: CASSLATVTNSPLHF. CDR3 sequence (DNA): TGTGCCAGCAGTTTAGCGACAGTGACTAATTCACCCCTCCACTTT.